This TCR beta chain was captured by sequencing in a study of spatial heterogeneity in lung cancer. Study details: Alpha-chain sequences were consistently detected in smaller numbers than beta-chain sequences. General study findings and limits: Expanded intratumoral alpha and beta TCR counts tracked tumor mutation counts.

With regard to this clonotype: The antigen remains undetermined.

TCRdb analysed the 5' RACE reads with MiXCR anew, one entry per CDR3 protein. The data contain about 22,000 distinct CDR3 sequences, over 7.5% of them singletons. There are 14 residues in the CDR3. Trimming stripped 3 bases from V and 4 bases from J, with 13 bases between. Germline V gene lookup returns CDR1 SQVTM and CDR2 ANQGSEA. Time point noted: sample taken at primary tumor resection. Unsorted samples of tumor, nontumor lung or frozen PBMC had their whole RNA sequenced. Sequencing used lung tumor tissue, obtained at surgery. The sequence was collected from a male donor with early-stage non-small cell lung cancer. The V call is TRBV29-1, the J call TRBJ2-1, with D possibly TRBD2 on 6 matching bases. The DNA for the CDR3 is TGCAGCGTTGACGTCGCGGGGTTATACAATGAGCAGTTCTTC. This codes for CSVDVAGLYNEQFF.